The clone carrying this T cell receptor (beta chain) has just a few counts. Its cognate antigen is unknown. This sample stems from a study of T-cell reconstitution after alpha-beta-depleted transplantation in children. General study points: T cells produced anew were the main source of T-cell counts and diversity one year after transplant. Recipient T cells and thymic progenitors that survived were the source of the high TCRbeta diversity seen at day 60 in some patients.

Library preparation (for TCRbeta) was performed with unique molecular identifiers. One entry per CDR3 protein, called by TCRdb with MiXCR from the PCR reads. The sample consists of a few hundred thousand distinct CDR3 sequences, 25% to 30% of them appearing once. V lost 0 bases and J lost 6, with 3 bases in between. The CDR3 length is 11 residues. From germline, CDR1 is LGHDT and CDR2 YNNKEL (reference sequence). Sequenced material: PBMCs, taken before TCRalphabeta/CD19-depleted stem cell transplant. The chain has TRBV3-1 and TRBJ2-7; D is ambiguous. This TCR came from a boy in the first two years of life with Wiskott-Aldrich syndrome, due to receive a stem cell transplant. CDR3 nucleotides: TGTGCCAGCAGCCAAGATATCGAGCAGTACTTC. Protein product: CASSQDIEQYF.